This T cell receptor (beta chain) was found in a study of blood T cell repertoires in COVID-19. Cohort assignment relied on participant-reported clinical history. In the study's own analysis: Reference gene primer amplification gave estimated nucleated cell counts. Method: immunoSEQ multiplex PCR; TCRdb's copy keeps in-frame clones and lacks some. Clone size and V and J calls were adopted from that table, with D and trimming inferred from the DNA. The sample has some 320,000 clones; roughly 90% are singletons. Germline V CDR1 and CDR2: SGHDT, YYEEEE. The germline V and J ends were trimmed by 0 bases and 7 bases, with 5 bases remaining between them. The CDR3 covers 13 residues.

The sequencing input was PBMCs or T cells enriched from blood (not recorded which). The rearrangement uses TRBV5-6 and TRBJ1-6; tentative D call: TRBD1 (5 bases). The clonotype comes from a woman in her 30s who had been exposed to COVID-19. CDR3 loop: CASSLEGNSPLHF. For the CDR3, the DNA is TGTGCCAGCAGCTTGGAGGGGAATTCACCCCTCCACTTT.